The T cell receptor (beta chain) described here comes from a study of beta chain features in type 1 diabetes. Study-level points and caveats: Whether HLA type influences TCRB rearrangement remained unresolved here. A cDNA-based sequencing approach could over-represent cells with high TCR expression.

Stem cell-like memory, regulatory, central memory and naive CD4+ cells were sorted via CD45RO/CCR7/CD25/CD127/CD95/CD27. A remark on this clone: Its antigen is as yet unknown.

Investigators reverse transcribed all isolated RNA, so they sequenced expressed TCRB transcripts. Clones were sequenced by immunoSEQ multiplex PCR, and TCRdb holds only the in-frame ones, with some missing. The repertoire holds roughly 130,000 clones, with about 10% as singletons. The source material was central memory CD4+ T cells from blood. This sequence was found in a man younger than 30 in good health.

CDR3 coding DNA: TGTGCCAGCAGCTTTCCGGGACAGAGCACAGATACGCAGTATTTT. It is translated as CASSFPGQSTDTQYF. This chain uses TRBV7-9 with TRBJ2-3; 7 nucleotides line up with TRBD1. The CDR3 is made up of 15 amino acids. The germline gives CDR1 SEHNR, CDR2 FQNEAQ (reference sequence). V was clipped by 3 bases and J by 0 bases; unmatched bases: 3.